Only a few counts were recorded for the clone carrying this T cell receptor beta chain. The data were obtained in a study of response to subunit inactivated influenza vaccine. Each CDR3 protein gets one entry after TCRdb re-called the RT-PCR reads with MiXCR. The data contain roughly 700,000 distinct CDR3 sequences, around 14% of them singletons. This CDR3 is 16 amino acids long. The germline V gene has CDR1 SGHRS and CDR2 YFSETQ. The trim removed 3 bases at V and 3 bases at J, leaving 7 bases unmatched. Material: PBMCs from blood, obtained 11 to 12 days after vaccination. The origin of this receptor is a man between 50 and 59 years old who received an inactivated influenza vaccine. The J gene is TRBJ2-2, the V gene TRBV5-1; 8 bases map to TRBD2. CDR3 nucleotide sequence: TGCGCCAGCAGCTGGGCCGGGACTAGTGACACCGGGGAGCTGTTTTTT. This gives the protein CASSWAGTSDTGELFF.